This record concerns one TCR beta chain sequence. Its target is unknown. CDR1 and CDR2 (germline): LGHNA, YNFKEQ. V lost 5 bases and J lost 2, with 9 bases in between. The CDR3 spans 13 residues. These data belong to a study of cytomegalovirus exposure and HLA in healthy donors. Regarding the study as a whole: Most TCR beta V segments were productive about 87% or about 30% of the time in an earlier analysis. In a later analysis, productive TCRs from donors in an Asian-associated ancestry cluster reportedly carried fewer N-insertions than the cohort mean. In a later analysis, at a false discovery rate of 0.05, under 20,000 TCR beta sequences were associated with HLA alleles.

The PCR contained 60 Vbeta and 13 Jbeta primers. The table came from immunoSEQ multiplex PCR; TCRdb's copy has only in-frame clones and leaves some out. The sample comprises about 150,000 clones, around 80% of which are singletons, and around 6% rests with the top ten. Among the donors, all were healthy bone marrow donors. The specimen was PBMCs. This clonotype was sampled from a man aged 45-65 years in good health and CMV-seropositive. The chain has TRBV4-2 and TRBJ1-2; D is uncertain. CDR3 nucleotides: TGTGCCAGCAGCATACAGAGCAACTATGGCTACACCTTC. This encodes CASSIQSNYGYTF.